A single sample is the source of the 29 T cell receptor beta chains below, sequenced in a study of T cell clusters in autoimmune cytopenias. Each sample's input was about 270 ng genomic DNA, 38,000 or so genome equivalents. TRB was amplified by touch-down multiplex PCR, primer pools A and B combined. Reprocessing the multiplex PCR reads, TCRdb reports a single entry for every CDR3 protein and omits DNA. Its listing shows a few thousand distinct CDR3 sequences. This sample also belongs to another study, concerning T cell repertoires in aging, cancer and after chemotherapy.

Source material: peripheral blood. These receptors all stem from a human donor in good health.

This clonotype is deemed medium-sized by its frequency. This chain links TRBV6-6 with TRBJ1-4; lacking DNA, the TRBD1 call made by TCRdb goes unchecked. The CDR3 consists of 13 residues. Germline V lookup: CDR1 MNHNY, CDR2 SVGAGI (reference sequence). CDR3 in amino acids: CASSGQGYEKLFF.

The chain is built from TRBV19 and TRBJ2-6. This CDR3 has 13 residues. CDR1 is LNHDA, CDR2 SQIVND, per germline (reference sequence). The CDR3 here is CASNTSGANVLTF.

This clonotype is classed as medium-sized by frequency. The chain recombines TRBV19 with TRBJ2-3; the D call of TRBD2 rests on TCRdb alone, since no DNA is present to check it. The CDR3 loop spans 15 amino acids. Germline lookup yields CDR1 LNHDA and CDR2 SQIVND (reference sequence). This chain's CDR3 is CASSITSGAPHTQYF.

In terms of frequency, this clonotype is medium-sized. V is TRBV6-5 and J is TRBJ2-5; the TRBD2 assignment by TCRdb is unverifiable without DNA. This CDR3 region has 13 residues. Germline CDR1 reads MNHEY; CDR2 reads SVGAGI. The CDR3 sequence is CASSRDLQETQYF.

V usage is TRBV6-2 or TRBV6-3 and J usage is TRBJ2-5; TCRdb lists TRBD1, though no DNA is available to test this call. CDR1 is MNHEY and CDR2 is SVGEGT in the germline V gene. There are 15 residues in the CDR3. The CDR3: CASRDRTGGQETQYF.

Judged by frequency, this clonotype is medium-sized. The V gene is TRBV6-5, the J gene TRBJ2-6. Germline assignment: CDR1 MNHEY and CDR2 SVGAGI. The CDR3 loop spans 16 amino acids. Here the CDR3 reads CASSLTPNSGANVLTF.

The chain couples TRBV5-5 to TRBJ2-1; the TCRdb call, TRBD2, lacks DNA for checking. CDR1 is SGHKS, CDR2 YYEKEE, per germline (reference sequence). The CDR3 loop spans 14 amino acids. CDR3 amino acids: CASSLGPFSDEQFF.

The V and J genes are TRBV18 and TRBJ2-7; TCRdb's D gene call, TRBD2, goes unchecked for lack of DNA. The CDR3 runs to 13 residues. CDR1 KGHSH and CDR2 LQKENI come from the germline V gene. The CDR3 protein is CASSERVAYEQYF.

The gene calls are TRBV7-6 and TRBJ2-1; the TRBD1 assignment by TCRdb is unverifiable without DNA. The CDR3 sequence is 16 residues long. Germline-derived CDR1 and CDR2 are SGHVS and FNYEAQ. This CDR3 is CASSLAGQGAANEQFF. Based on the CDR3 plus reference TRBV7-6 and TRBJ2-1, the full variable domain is GAGVSQSPRYKVTKRGQDVALRCDPISGHVSLYWYRQALGQGPEFLTYFNYEAQQDKSGLPNDRFSAERPEGSISTLTIQRTEQRDSAMYRCASSLAGQGAANEQFFGPGTRLTVL.

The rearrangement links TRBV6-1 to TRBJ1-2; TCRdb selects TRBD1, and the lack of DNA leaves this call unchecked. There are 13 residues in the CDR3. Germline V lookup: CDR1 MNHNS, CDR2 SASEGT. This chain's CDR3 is CASSVQGQGGYTF.

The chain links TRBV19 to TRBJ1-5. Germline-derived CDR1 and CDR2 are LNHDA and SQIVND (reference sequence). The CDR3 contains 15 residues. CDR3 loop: CASSIAAGVNQPQHF.

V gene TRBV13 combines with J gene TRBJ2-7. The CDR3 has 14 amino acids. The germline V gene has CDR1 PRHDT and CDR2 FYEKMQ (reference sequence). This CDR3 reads CASSLRLVPYEQYF.

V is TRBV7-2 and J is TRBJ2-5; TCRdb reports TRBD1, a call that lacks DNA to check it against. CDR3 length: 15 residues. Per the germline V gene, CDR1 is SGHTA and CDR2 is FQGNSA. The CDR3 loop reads CASSFTRGGQETQYF.

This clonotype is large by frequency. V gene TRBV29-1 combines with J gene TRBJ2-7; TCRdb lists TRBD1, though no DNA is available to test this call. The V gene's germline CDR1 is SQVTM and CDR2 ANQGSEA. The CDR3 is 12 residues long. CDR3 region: CSVHRGSGEQYF.

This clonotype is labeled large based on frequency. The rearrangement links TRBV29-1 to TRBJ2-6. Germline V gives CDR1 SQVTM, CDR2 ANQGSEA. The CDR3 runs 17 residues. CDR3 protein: CSVGSGFSAAGANVLTF.

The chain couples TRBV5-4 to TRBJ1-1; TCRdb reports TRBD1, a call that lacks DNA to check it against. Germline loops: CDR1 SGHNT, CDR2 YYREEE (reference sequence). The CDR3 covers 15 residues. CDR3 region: CASSLAFGQGTEAFF.

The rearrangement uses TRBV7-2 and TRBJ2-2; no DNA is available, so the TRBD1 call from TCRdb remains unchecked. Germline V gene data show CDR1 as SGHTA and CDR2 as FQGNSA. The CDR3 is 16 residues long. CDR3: CASSSSGTTNTGELFF.

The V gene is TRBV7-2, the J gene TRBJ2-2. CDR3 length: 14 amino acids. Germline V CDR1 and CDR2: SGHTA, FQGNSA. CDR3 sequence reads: CVSSLWQNTGELFF.

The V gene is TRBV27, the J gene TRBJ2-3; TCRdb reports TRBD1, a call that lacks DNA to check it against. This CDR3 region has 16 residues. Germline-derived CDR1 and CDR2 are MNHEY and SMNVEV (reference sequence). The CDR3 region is CASSLLGQGHTDTQYF.

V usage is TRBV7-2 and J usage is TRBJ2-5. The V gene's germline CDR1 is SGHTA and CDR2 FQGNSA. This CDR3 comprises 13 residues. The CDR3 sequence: CASSSRVLETQYF.

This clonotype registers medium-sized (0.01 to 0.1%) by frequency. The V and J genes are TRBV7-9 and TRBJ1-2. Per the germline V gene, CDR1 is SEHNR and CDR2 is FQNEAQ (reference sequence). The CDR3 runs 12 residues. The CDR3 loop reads CASSFQANGYTF.

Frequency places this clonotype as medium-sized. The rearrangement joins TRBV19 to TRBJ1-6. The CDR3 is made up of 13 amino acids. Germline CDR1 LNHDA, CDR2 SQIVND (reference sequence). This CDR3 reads CASSIGVQQPLHF.

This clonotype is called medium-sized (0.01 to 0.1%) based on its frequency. CDR3 protein: CASSRPATYEQYF. J is TRBJ2-7 and V is TRBV6-5; there is no DNA to check the TCRdb D call of TRBD1. The V gene's germline CDR1 is MNHEY and CDR2 SVGAGI. The CDR3 sequence is 13 residues long.

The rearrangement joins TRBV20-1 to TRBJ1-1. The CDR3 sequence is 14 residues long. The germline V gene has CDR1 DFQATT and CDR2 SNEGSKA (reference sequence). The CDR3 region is CSARVGSVRAEAFF.

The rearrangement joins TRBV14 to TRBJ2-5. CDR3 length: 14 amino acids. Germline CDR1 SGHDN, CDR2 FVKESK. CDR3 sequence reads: CASSRLQLQETQYF.

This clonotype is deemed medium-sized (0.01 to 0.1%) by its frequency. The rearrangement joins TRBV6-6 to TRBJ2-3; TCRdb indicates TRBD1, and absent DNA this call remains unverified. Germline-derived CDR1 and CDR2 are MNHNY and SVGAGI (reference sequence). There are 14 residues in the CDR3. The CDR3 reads CASSRQGSTDTQYF.

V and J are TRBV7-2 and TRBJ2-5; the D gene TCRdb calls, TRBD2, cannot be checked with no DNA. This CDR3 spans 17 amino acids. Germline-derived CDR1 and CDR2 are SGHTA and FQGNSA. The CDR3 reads CASSLDGLAGVGETQYF.

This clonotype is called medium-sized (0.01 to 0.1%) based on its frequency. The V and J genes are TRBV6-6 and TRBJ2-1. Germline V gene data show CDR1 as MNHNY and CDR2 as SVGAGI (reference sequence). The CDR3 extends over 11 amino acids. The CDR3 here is CASSYLNEQFF.

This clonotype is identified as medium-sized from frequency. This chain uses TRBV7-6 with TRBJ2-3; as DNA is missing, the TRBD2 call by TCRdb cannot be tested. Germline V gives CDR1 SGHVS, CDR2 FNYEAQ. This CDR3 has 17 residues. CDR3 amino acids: CASSSRLAGGSPDTQYF.